The sample holds many counts of the clone carrying this TCR beta chain. Its antigen is still unknown. TCRdb called the 5' RACE reads again in MiXCR, with one record for every CDR3 protein. The sample gives about 220,000 distinct CDR3 sequences, 20% to 30% of which show up once; around 6.3% is in the top ten. The sample originates from a study of CD8 T cells in ankylosing spondylitis. The study, taken as a whole, reports: Some of these motif variants have turned up before, in reports on reactive arthritis synovial fluid and blood.

CDR1 and CDR2 (germline): SGHRS, YFSETQ. The J segment lost 6 bases and the V segment lost 1 base, leaving 4 bases of the junction unmatched. The CDR3 spans 14 residues. The sample consisted of blood, either unsorted or a sorted T cell fraction (not recorded which). This TCR was recovered from a male donor with ankylosing spondylitis or in good health (not recorded which). This chain uses TRBV5-1 with TRBJ2-7, with TRBD2 identical over 10 bases. CDR3: CASSLSSGSGEQYF. The DNA for the CDR3 is TGCGCCAGCAGCTTGTCTAGCGGGAGCGGCGAGCAGTACTTC.